This is a list of T cell receptor beta chains from one sample in a study of blood T cells in healthy people across ages. In TCRdb, the 5' RACE reads were re-called with MiXCR into one record per CDR3 protein. The data show hundreds of thousands of distinct CDR3 sequences, 40% to 45% seen once. The sample taken for sequencing was blood. These TCRs come from a woman aged 55-70 years in good health. Both conserved end residues are part of each CDR3. D genes are given only for firm matches. Not all rows give a size; the values are once, few, many and, for expanded clones, a class.

j_gene,abundance,v_gene,d_gene,CDR3aa,CDR3nt
TRBJ2-5,-,TRBV10-3,TRBD1,CAIRRTGLKETQYF,TGTGCCATCAGGAGGACAGGGCTTAAAGAGACCCAGTACTTC
TRBJ1-5,-,TRBV27,-,CASSLTTGLHQPQHF,TGTGCCAGCAGCCTAACGACAGGACTACATCAGCCCCAGCATTTT
TRBJ2-7,-,TRBV20-1,-,CSAPWGTVTYEQYF,TGCAGTGCTCCTTGGGGGACGGTCACCTACGAGCAGTACTTC
TRBJ2-1,once,TRBV20-1,TRBD2,CSAPRRVAGGYDEQFF,TGCAGTGCTCCTCGCAGGGTAGCGGGCGGGTACGATGAGCAGTTCTTC
TRBJ2-6,-,TRBV5-1,TRBD2,CASSGRVWSSGGAGANVLTF,TGCGCCAGCAGCGGCCGGGTTTGGTCTAGCGGGGGGGCTGGGGCCAACGTCCTGACTTTC
TRBJ2-5,-,TRBV7-2,-,CASSFMGRGETQYF,TGTGCCAGCAGCTTTATGGGACGGGGAGAGACCCAGTACTTC
TRBJ1-4,-,TRBV27,-,CASSPRTRPEKLFF,TGTGCCAGCAGTCCCCGGACGAGACCGGAAAAACTGTTTTTT
TRBJ2-3,many,TRBV6-5,-,CASSYGQGPTDTQYF,TGTGCCAGCAGTTACGGGCAGGGCCCCACAGATACGCAGTATTTT
TRBJ2-4,once,TRBV6-1,-,CATRGRGHPNSKNIQYF,TGTGCCACCAGAGGACGTGGCCACCCAAACTCCAAAAACATTCAGTACTTC
TRBJ2-3,-,TRBV6-5,TRBD1,CASSYADRDLYF,TGTGCCAGCAGTTACGCGGACAGGGATTTGTATTTT
TRBJ2-5,-,TRBV5-1,-,CASSWDLWAETQYF,TGCGCCAGCAGCTGGGACCTTTGGGCAGAGACCCAGTACTTC
TRBJ2-5,many,TRBV12-3/TRBV12-4,-,CASSLRETQYF,TGTGCCAGCAGTTTAAGGGAGACCCAGTACTTC
TRBJ1-2,once,TRBV6-5,TRBD1,CASSRGTGGGYTF,TGTGCCAGCAGTAGAGGGACAGGAGGTGGCTACACCTTC
TRBJ2-1,-,TRBV12-3/TRBV12-4,TRBD2,CASSLAVGGSGRIDEQFF,TGTGCCAGCAGTTTAGCCGTGGGGGGTAGCGGGAGAATCGATGAGCAGTTCTTC
TRBJ1-2,-,TRBV5-1,-,CASSQKNYGYTF,TGCGCCAGCAGCCAAAAGAACTATGGCTACACCTTC
TRBJ2-7,-,TRBV29-1,-,CSVEVGYEQYF,TGCAGCGTTGAAGTGGGGTACGAGCAGTACTTC
TRBJ2-6,-,TRBV11-3,-,CASSLGEGAPSGANVLTF,TGTGCCAGCAGCTTAGGGGAGGGGGCCCCCTCTGGGGCCAACGTCCTGACTTTC
TRBJ1-2,many,TRBV2,TRBD1,CASSQTGRQGLYGYTF,TGTGCCAGCAGCCAAACCGGGCGACAGGGCCTATATGGCTACACCTTC
TRBJ2-7,-,TRBV7-2,-,CASSSRGFQGGEQYF,TGTGCCAGCAGCTCAAGGGGATTCCAAGGGGGCGAGCAGTACTTC
TRBJ1-2,-,TRBV6-2/TRBV6-3,-,CASSYSLSSGYTF,TGTGCCAGCAGTTACTCGTTGTCGAGTGGCTACACCTTC
TRBJ1-2,many,TRBV5-1,TRBD1,CASSNGQGESYGYTF,TGCGCCAGCAGCAACGGACAGGGGGAGAGCTATGGCTACACCTTC
TRBJ1-2,-,TRBV6-5,-,CASTEGQYYGYTF,TGTGCCAGCACCGAAGGACAGTACTATGGCTACACCTTC
TRBJ2-7,few,TRBV7-9,-,CASSSDPIHYEQYF,TGTGCCAGCAGTTCCGACCCCATCCACTACGAGCAGTACTTC
TRBJ2-1,-,TRBV20-1,TRBD2,CSAVLLAGKYNEQFF,TGCAGTGCTGTCCTTCTAGCGGGAAAATACAATGAGCAGTTCTTT
TRBJ2-1,-,TRBV13,TRBD2,CASSARIAGGPVYEQFF,TGTGCCAGCAGCGCACGCATAGCGGGAGGGCCTGTTTACGAGCAGTTCTTC
TRBJ2-3,few,TRBV4-2,-,CASSQELQTLGTDTQYF,TGTGCCAGCAGCCAAGAATTACAGACTTTGGGCACAGATACGCAGTATTTT
TRBJ2-5,few,TRBV10-3,TRBD2,CAISRTSGYSDNEQYF,TGTGCCATCAGCCGGACTAGCGGGTATAGTGACAATGAGCAGTACTTC
TRBJ2-7,-,TRBV7-9,-,CASGYHGAYEQYF,TGTGCCAGCGGCTATCATGGAGCCTACGAGCAGTACTTC
TRBJ1-2,-,TRBV6-5,-,CASSYLPGDAAYGYTF,TGTGCCAGCAGTTACCTCCCCGGGGACGCTGCCTATGGCTACACCTTC
TRBJ2-1,many,TRBV4-3,TRBD2,CASSQTSEHNEQFF,TGCGCCAGCAGCCAGACTAGCGAACACAATGAGCAGTTCTTC
TRBJ1-4,-,TRBV4-3,-,CASSQVGGNEKLFF,TGCGCCAGCAGCCAAGTAGGGGGGAATGAAAAACTGTTTTTT
TRBJ1-2,few,TRBV10-3,TRBD1,CAIDRGFYGYTF,TGTGCCATCGACAGGGGATTTTATGGCTACACCTTC
TRBJ1-2,many,TRBV3-1,-,CASSQGVGGYTF,TGTGCCAGCAGCCAAGGAGTCGGCGGCTACACCTTC
TRBJ2-3,few,TRBV18,-,CASSPVPGGADTQYF,TGTGCCAGCTCACCGGTCCCAGGCGGGGCAGATACGCAGTATTTT
TRBJ2-3,-,TRBV29-1,-,CSVTGFGRDTQYF,TGCAGCGTTACAGGGTTTGGGAGAGATACGCAGTATTTT
TRBJ2-1,-,TRBV7-9,TRBD2,CASSVAGGNEQFF,TGTGCCAGCAGCGTAGCGGGGGGGAATGAGCAGTTCTTC
TRBJ2-3,-,TRBV6-2/TRBV6-3,TRBD2,CASSYAMGSGSTQYF,TGTGCCAGCAGTTACGCGATGGGAAGCGGGAGTACGCAGTATTTT
TRBJ1-2,-,TRBV20-1,TRBD1,CSALIQGAAGYTF,TGCAGTGCTTTGATTCAGGGGGCGGCTGGCTACACCTTC
TRBJ2-1,-,TRBV11-2,-,CASSQGTEFNNEQFF,TGTGCCAGCAGCCAGGGGACGGAATTTAACAATGAGCAGTTCTTC
TRBJ2-1,-,TRBV2,TRBD2,CASSVPQEGRGGRDHGYNEQFF,TGTGCCAGCAGTGTTCCCCAGGAGGGCCGGGGCGGGAGGGACCATGGTTACAATGAGCAGTTCTTC
TRBJ2-1,-,TRBV27,-,CASSLSGDKETQFF,TGTGCCAGCAGTTTATCGGGGGATAAAGAGACCCAGTTCTTC
TRBJ1-2,once,TRBV21-1,-,CASSNHWRNYGYTF,TGTGCCAGCAGCAATCATTGGCGTAACTATGGCTACACCTTC
TRBJ2-1,-,TRBV6-1,-,CASSPTGLTGGVNEQFF,TGTGCCAGCAGTCCGACGGGACTAACGGGGGGCGTGAATGAGCAGTTCTTC
TRBJ2-7,-,TRBV7-2,TRBD2,CASSSSSGNRYEQYF,TGTGCCAGCAGCTCCTCTAGCGGGAATAGATACGAGCAGTACTTC
TRBJ2-1,-,TRBV4-3,TRBD2,CASSQDPGTSTSNEQFF,TGCGCCAGCAGCCAAGATCCCGGGACTAGTACCAGTAATGAGCAGTTCTTC
TRBJ2-1,few,TRBV4-2,-,CASSQVFTDEQFF,TGTGCCAGCAGCCAAGTGTTTACGGATGAGCAGTTCTTC
TRBJ2-7,-,TRBV25-1,-,CASSESGTRIHEQYF,TGTGCCAGCAGTGAATCGGGAACCCGGATACACGAGCAGTACTTC
TRBJ2-1,few,TRBV5-1,TRBD1,CASSISGGGDEQFF,TGCGCCAGCAGCATTTCAGGGGGCGGGGATGAGCAGTTCTTC
TRBJ2-1,-,TRBV10-3,TRBD1,CATAGTGVTGVDNEQFF,TGTGCCACAGCCGGGACAGGGGTAACGGGAGTGGACAATGAGCAGTTCTTC
TRBJ2-1,many,TRBV5-1,-,CATTDRDNEQFF,TGCGCCACCACGGACAGAGACAATGAGCAGTTCTTC
TRBJ2-5,-,TRBV27,-,CASSLGVQGPSQETQYF,TGTGCCAGCAGTTTAGGAGTTCAGGGGCCTTCCCAAGAGACCCAGTACTTC
TRBJ1-5,-,TRBV11-2,TRBD1,CASSLDRGIQHF,TGTGCCAGCAGCTTGGACAGGGGAATCCAGCATTTT
TRBJ1-6,-,TRBV7-8,TRBD1,CASSQDRGGTYNSPLHF,TGTGCCAGCAGCCAGGACAGGGGGGGAACCTATAATTCACCCCTCCACTTT
TRBJ1-1,once,TRBV5-1,-,CASTEAPGAEAFF,TGCGCCAGCACGGAGGCCCCGGGCGCTGAAGCTTTCTTT
TRBJ2-5,few,TRBV7-7,-,CASTLGGLSQETQYF,TGTGCTAGCACCCTCGGAGGGCTATCTCAAGAGACCCAGTACTTC